These 26 T cell receptor beta chains were sequenced from one sample in a study of STAT5B mutations in CD4+ large granular lymphocyte leukemia. Profiled with immunoSEQ multiplex PCR; TCRdb holds only in-frame clones, not every one. The table shows 40,000 to 55,000 clones, with roughly 80% occurring only once. Specimen: CD4+ T cells from blood buffy coats. The receptors stem from a human donor in good health.

This chain links TRBV29-1 with TRBJ2-5, with D possibly matching TRBD2 (6 bases). Trimming took off 0 bases at V and 7 bases at J, with 15 bases between the two ends. The CDR3 spans 14 residues. The germline V gene has CDR1 SQVTM and CDR2 ANQGSEA. Here the CDR3 DNA reads TGCAGCGTTGAAGATCTCGGAGGGGTCGTGACCCAGTACTTC. Translating gives CSVEDLGGVVTQYF.

The V gene is TRBV28, the J gene TRBJ2-7; no firm D call. CDR1 and CDR2 from the germline V gene are MDHEN and SYDVKM. The V gene lost 2 bases and the J gene lost 4 bases, with 6 bases spanning the gap. The CDR3 runs to 12 residues. The CDR3 protein is CASSLGDYEQYF. The CDR3 DNA reads TGTGCCAGCAGTTTAGGCGATTACGAGCAGTACTTC.

The rearrangement uses TRBV5-4 and TRBJ1-5; tentatively, D is TRBD1 (5 bases). Germline CDR1 and CDR2: SGHNT and YYREEE (reference sequence). There are 13 residues in the CDR3. Between the trimmed V and J ends, which lost 4 bases and 7 bases, there was a span of 12 bases. The CDR3 sequence: CASSEAGTQPQHF. The CDR3 nucleotides read TGTGCCAGCAGCGAGGCCGGGACCCAGCCCCAGCATTTT.

For the CDR3, the DNA is TGTGCCAGCAGCTCCCCTTCGCTAGCTTCCTACGAGCAGTACTTC. It yields the protein CASSSPSLASYEQYF. V usage is TRBV5-6 and J usage is TRBJ2-7, with D possibly being TRBD2 (5 bases). V was cut by 3 bases and J by 1 base, with 14 bases left in between. Germline V gene data show CDR1 as SGHDT and CDR2 as YYEEEE. The CDR3 runs 15 residues.

This clone was counted only a few times. The genes are TRBV6-1 and TRBJ1-6, with a possible D match to TRBD1 (5 bases). This CDR3 spans 14 amino acids. Germline CDR1 reads MNHNS; CDR2 reads SASEGT. V was pared by 10 bases and J by 9 bases, with 19 bases between. Written as DNA, the CDR3 is TGTGCCAACTCCCGGGACCAGCGGACTTCACCCCTCCACTTT. It is translated as CANSRDQRTSPLHF.

Written as DNA, the CDR3 is TGTGCCAGCAGCTTGCTGGAGGGGGGGACCCGGGAGCTGTTTTTT. Its protein product is CASSLLEGGTRELFF. The chain is built from TRBV7-7 and TRBJ2-2; D perhaps matches TRBD2 (7 bases). The CDR3 consists of 15 residues. Trimming took 3 bases from V and 9 from J, leaving 17 bases between them. Germline V gene lookup returns CDR1 SSHAT and CDR2 FNYEAQ (reference sequence).

This clone was recorded a few times. The V gene is TRBV2, the J gene TRBJ2-4; TRBD1 might be the D (6 bases). Germline CDR1 and CDR2: SNHLY and FYNNEI. The germline V and J ends were trimmed by 6 bases and 16 bases, with 28 bases remaining between them. The CDR3 spans 15 residues. CDR3 coding DNA: TGTGCCAGCAGGGTGGGTGGGGGCGACGAGACGGGTCCCTACTTC. As protein: CASRVGGGDETGPYF.

The V gene is TRBV5-6, the J gene TRBJ2-2; 11 bases align to TRBD2. J gave up 4 bases and V 2 bases, and 4 bases lay outside the gene matches. Germline CDR1 is SGHDT and CDR2 is YYEEEE. The CDR3 sequence is 16 residues long. The CDR3 DNA sequence: TGTGCCAGCAGCTTAATTAGCGGGAGGGCCACCGGGGAGCTGTTTTTT. This codes for CASSLISGRATGELFF.

The V gene is TRBV5-1, the J gene TRBJ2-7; 7 bases are a match to TRBD1. The CDR3 extends over 13 amino acids. In germline, CDR1 is SGHRS, CDR2 YFSETQ. Trimming took 0 bases from V and 7 from J; bases not matched to a gene: 4. For the CDR3, the DNA is TGCGCCAGCAGCTTGGGTTCAGGGGGTGAGCAGTACTTC. Encoded protein: CASSLGSGGEQYF. The full variable domain, completed using reference TRBV5-1 and TRBJ2-7, is KAGVTQTPRYLIKTRGQQVTLSCSPISGHRSVSWYQQTPGQGLQFLFEYFSETQRNKGNFPGRFSGRQFSNSRSEMNVSTLELGDSALYLCASSLGSGGEQYFGPGTRLTVT.

This chain joins TRBV10-2 and TRBJ2-5; possible D gene TRBD1, 8 bases. Trimming took off 7 bases at V and 1 base at J, with 16 bases between the two ends. The CDR3 consists of 15 residues. In germline, CDR1 is WSHSY, CDR2 SAAADI. Here the CDR3 DNA reads TGCGCCAGCAACAAGGACAGGGAGGGCCAAGAGACCCAGTACTTC. It encodes CASNKDREGQETQYF.

CDR3 coding DNA: TGTGCCTGGAGTGTAGTCAGGGAGAACACTGAAGCTTTCTTT. Translating gives CAWSVVRENTEAFF. This chain links TRBV30 with TRBJ1-1; D might be TRBD1 (5 bases). V was cut by 0 bases and J by 1 base, with 9 bases left in between. CDR3 length equals 14 residues. From germline, CDR1 is GTSNPN and CDR2 SVGIG (reference sequence).

Here the CDR3 DNA reads TGTGCCAGCAGCCTGGAGAATGATCCTGAGCAGTTCTTC. Encoded protein: CASSLENDPEQFF. This chain joins TRBV25-1 and TRBJ2-1; D call uncertain. From germline, CDR1 is MGHDK and CDR2 SYGVNS. The CDR3 runs to 13 residues. The germline V and J ends were trimmed by 6 bases and 9 bases, with 15 bases remaining between them.

This sequence joins TRBV5-1 and TRBJ2-5, with D possibly called TRBD1 or TRBD2 (5 bases each). The CDR3 has 16 amino acids. Germline CDR1 is SGHRS and CDR2 is YFSETQ. Between the trimmed V and J ends, which lost 2 bases and 4 bases, there was a span of 18 bases. The CDR3 nucleotides are TGCGCCAGCAGCTTCGACGGGGCCGCGTCGAGAGAGACCCAGTACTTC. This encodes CASSFDGAASRETQYF.

The table lists this clone with a few counts. The J gene is TRBJ1-1, the V gene TRBV2, with unresolved D. The V end was cut by 4 bases, the J end by 1 base, with 7 bases between. The CDR3 consists of 13 residues. Germline CDR1 is SNHLY and CDR2 is FYNNEI. This CDR3 reads CASSGLGNTEAFF. DNA of the CDR3: TGTGCCAGCAGTGGCCTCGGGAACACTGAAGCTTTCTTT. Variable domain in full (rest from reference TRBV2 and TRBJ1-1): EPEVTQTPSHQVTQMGQEVILRCVPISNHLYFYWYRQILGQKVEFLVSFYNNEISEKSEIFDDQFSVERPDGSNFTLKIRSTKLEDSAMYFCASSGLGNTEAFFGQGTRLTVV.

The rearrangement joins TRBV5-1 to TRBJ2-5, with a tentative D call TRBD2 (6 bases). Trimming shortened V by 1 base and J by 0 bases, and 10 bases separated the two germline ends. The CDR3 length is 15 residues. Germline V lookup: CDR1 SGHRS, CDR2 YFSETQ. The CDR3 loop reads CASSLNPSDQETQYF. CDR3 DNA: TGCGCCAGCAGCTTGAATCCTAGCGACCAAGAGACCCAGTACTTC.

The chain couples TRBV2 to TRBJ2-7; perhaps TRBD2 as D (5 bases). This CDR3 contains 12 residues. In germline, CDR1 is SNHLY, CDR2 FYNNEI. Trimming shortened V by 6 bases and J by 5 bases, and 11 bases separated the two germline ends. For the CDR3, the DNA is TGTGCCAGCAGGACACTGCGGGACGAGCAGTACTTC. It yields the protein CASRTLRDEQYF.

This clone was picked up one time. The chain joins TRBV19 to TRBJ2-6; tentative D call: TRBD2 (5 bases). The length of the CDR3 is 15 residues. Per the germline V gene, CDR1 is LNHDA and CDR2 is SQIVND (reference sequence). V lost 6 bases to trimming and J lost 4 bases, with 13 bases between them. The CDR3 loop is CASRTRSGGANVLTF. The CDR3 region has the DNA TGTGCCAGTAGGACACGGTCGGGAGGGGCCAACGTCCTGACTTTC.

This clone came up once. The rearrangement joins TRBV15 to TRBJ2-2; 9 bases match TRBD1. Per the germline V gene, CDR1 is LNHNV and CDR2 is YYDKDF (reference sequence). The CDR3 totals 17 residues. The V gene end was trimmed by 0 bases and the J gene end by 0 bases; junction bases not matched to a gene: 2. The CDR3 region is CATSRDRQGANTGELFF. The DNA for the CDR3 is TGTGCCACCAGCAGAGACCGACAGGGGGCGAACACCGGGGAGCTGTTTTTT.

The V call is TRBV2, the J call TRBJ1-2; D unclear. This CDR3 region has 15 residues. Trimming took off 2 bases at V and 7 bases at J, with 17 bases between the two ends. CDR1 is SNHLY, CDR2 FYNNEI, per germline. Written as DNA, the CDR3 is TGTGCCAGCAGTGAACAGGAGCTTTCCTCGGGTGGCTACACCTTC. Residues: CASSEQELSSGGYTF.

This chain uses TRBV7-3 with TRBJ2-3; D gene ambiguous. The V and J ends lost 1 base and 6 bases respectively, with 8 bases between them. Germline lookup yields CDR1 SGHTA and CDR2 FQGTGA. The CDR3 loop spans 13 amino acids. The DNA for the CDR3 is TGTGCCAGCAGCTTAAGTCGACGGGATACGCAGTATTTT. It codes for CASSLSRRDTQYF.

This clone was detected once. This chain uses TRBV7-2 with TRBJ1-2, with TRBD1 matching over 7 bases. This CDR3 spans 15 amino acids. With 5 bases clipped from V and 6 bases from J, the junction kept 12 bases outside the gene matches. CDR1 and CDR2 (germline): SGHTA, FQGNSA. This chain's CDR3 is CASSRGQLTSHGYTF. Here the CDR3 DNA reads TGTGCCAGCAGCCGGGGACAGCTAACTTCCCATGGCTACACCTTC.

J is TRBJ2-5 and V is TRBV10-3, with a possible D match to TRBD2 (6 bases). Trimming shortened V by 4 bases and J by 5 bases, and 14 bases separated the two germline ends. This CDR3 has 14 residues. The germline gives CDR1 ENHRY, CDR2 SYGVKD. The CDR3 DNA follows: TGTGCCATCAGTGGGAGGCTAGCGAGGGAGACCCAGTACTTC. The encoded protein is CAISGRLARETQYF.

This clone showed up just once. This chain uses TRBV2 with TRBJ1-1; D is unclear. CDR1 SNHLY and CDR2 FYNNEI come from the germline V gene. The CDR3 length is 15 residues. V was pared by 5 bases and J by 2 bases, with 15 bases between. The CDR3: CASSPEGGPNTEAFF. The CDR3 DNA reads TGTGCCAGCAGTCCCGAAGGAGGTCCCAACACTGAAGCTTTCTTT.

DNA of the CDR3: TGTGCCAGCAGCTTCGGGACAGCCCCCTATGGCTACACCTTC. Its protein product is CASSFGTAPYGYTF. The chain recombines TRBV27 with TRBJ1-2, with 7 positions matching TRBD1. This CDR3 is 14 amino acids long. Germline values: CDR1 MNHEY, CDR2 SMNVEV (reference sequence). Trimming took 6 bases from V and 4 from J; bases not matched to a gene: 8.

The rearrangement joins TRBV11-2 to TRBJ2-2, with 9 bases that match TRBD2. This CDR3 is 18 amino acids long. The germline V gene has CDR1 SGHAT and CDR2 FQNNGV. The V segment lost 4 bases and the J segment 7 bases; nucleotides outside the gene matches: 16. CDR3 nucleotide sequence: TGTGCCAGCAGCTCCTGGTCGTGGCTAGCGGGATTCGACGGGGAGCTGTTTTTT. Translated: CASSSWSWLAGFDGELFF. The full variable domain, in which reference TRBV11-2 and TRBJ2-2 provide the parts outside the CDR3, is EAGVAQSPRYKIIEKRQSVAFWCNPISGHATLYWYQQILGQGPKLLIQFQNNGVVDDSQLPKDRFSAERLKGVDSTLKIQPAKLEDSAVYLCASSSWSWLAGFDGELFFGEGSRLTVL.

This clone was seen only a few times. The V and J genes are TRBV28 and TRBJ1-2; TRBD1 matches 10 bases. This CDR3 spans 14 amino acids. The germline gives CDR1 MDHEN, CDR2 SYDVKM. Germline trimming cut 8 bases from V and 7 bases from J; bases unmatched to any gene: 10. The CDR3 DNA reads as TGTGCCAGCGGCCCCGGGACAGGGGCCGGTGGCTACACCTTC. This codes for CASGPGTGAGGYTF.